This T cell receptor (beta chain) originates from a study of cytomegalovirus exposure and HLA in healthy donors. Study-level points and caveats: Some public TCRs appeared in many individuals, while most sequences were rare.

Trimming shortened V by 0 bases and J by 1 base, and 10 bases separated the two germline ends. The CDR3 is 15 amino acids. CDR1 and CDR2 from the germline V gene are MGHRA and YSYEKL. Clones were read by immunoSEQ multiplex PCR, and TCRdb kept only the in-frame ones, dropping some. Seen here are approximately 270,000 clones, about 90% observed once, and the top ten hold more than 10%. Turning to this clone: Its antigen is still unknown.

The chain combines TRBV4-1 with TRBJ2-7; D gene ambiguous. The receptor comes from a man between 18 and 29 years old in good health and CMV-seropositive. The sample comprised PBMCs. In DNA, the CDR3 is TGCGCCAGCAGCCAAGATCCTACAGTATCCTACGAGCAGTACTTC. It specifies CASSQDPTVSYEQYF.